These 6 T cell receptor beta chains share one sample of origin, sequenced in a study of control samples from healthy donors and cancer patients. Method: immunoSEQ multiplex PCR; TCRdb's copy keeps in-frame clones and lacks some. The sample yields some 80,000 clones, 85% to 95% seen once. Sample: blood. These receptors were taken from a woman aged 55-70 years in good health.

This clone was seen only once. This rearrangement joins TRBV14 to TRBJ1-3; 8 bases fit TRBD1. CDR1 is SGHDN and CDR2 is FVKESK in the germline V gene. The CDR3 extends over 18 amino acids. Trimming at V came to 2 bases and at J to 5 bases, leaving 14 bases not matched to a gene. The CDR3 coding sequence is TGTGCCAGCAGCCAATCCGCAGGGGGCAGGGAACCGAGAAACACCATATATTTT. The encoded protein is CASSQSAGGREPRNTIYF.

This sequence joins TRBV19 and TRBJ1-2; D is perhaps TRBD1 (6 bases). The CDR3 consists of 15 residues. Looked up from germline, CDR1 is LNHDA and CDR2 is SQIVND (reference sequence). V was trimmed by 6 bases and J by 2 bases, leaving 16 bases between them. CDR3 sequence reads: CASSSQGQSNYGYTF. The CDR3 DNA sequence: TGTGCCAGTAGCTCACAGGGACAATCCAACTATGGCTACACCTTC.

The rearrangement links TRBV6-5 to TRBJ1-2, with a possible D match to TRBD1 (6 bases). The V and J ends lost 4 bases and 2 bases respectively, with 17 bases between them. Germline V lookup: CDR1 MNHEY, CDR2 SVGAGI. The CDR3 spans 16 residues. Written as DNA, the CDR3 is TGTGCCAGCAGTTCCGATTTATCGACAGGAAACTATGGCTACACCTTC. It codes for CASSSDLSTGNYGYTF.

The sample holds one count of this clone. This chain joins TRBV7-8 and TRBJ2-1; D gene ambiguous. V was cut by 4 bases and J by 12 bases, with 19 bases left in between. CDR1 is SGHVS, CDR2 FQNEAQ, per germline. The CDR3 spans 14 residues. The CDR3 DNA reads TGTGCCAGCAGCTATAAGGGTTTGCCCAAGGTGCAGTTCTTC. Translation: CASSYKGLPKVQFF.

The V and J genes are TRBV2 and TRBJ1-2; D unresolved. Trimming left V 4 bases short and J 4 bases short, with 16 bases between. The CDR3 is made up of 15 amino acids. The germline CDR1 and CDR2 sequences are SNHLY and FYNNEI. CDR3 sequence: CASSVEGRLSYGYTF. As DNA, the CDR3 is TGTGCCAGCAGTGTCGAGGGCAGGTTGAGCTATGGCTACACCTTC.

The chain combines TRBV6-1 with TRBJ1-5; 8 bases map to TRBD1. CDR3 size: 15 residues. CDR1 and CDR2 (germline): MNHNS, SASEGT. V dropped 1 base and J dropped 2; count of bases not matched to a gene: 1. The DNA of the CDR3 is TGTGCCAGCAGTGAAGGGACAGGGCGCAATCAGCCCCAGCATTTT. Protein product: CASSEGTGRNQPQHF.